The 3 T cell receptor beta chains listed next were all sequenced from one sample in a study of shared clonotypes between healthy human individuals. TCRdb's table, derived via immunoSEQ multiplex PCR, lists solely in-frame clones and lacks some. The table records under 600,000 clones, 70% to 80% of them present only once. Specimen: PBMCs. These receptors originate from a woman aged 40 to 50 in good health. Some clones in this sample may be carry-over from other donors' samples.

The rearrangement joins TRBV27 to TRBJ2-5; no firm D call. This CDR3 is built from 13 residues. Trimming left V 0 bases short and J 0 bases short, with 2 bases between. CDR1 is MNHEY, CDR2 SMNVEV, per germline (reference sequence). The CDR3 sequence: CASSLSYQETQYF. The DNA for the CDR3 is TGTGCCAGCAGTTTATCGTACCAAGAGACCCAGTACTTC.

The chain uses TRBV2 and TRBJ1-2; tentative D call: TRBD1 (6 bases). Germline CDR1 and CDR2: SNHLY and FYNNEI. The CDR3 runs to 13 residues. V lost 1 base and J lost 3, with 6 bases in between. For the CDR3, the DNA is TGTGCCAGCAGTGAAGAGGGGGACTATGGCTACACCTTC. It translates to CASSEEGDYGYTF.

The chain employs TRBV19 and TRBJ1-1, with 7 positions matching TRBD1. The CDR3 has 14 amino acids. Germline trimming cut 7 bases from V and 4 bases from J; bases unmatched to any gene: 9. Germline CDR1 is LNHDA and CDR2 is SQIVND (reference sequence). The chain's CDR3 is CASMTLDRATEAFF. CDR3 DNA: TGTGCCAGTATGACCTTAGACAGGGCCACTGAAGCTTTCTTT. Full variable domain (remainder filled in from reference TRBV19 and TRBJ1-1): DGGITQSPKYLFRKEGQNVTLSCEQNLNHDAMYWYRQDPGQGLRLIYYSQIVNDFQKGDIAEGYSVSREKKESFPLTVTSAQKNPTAFYLCASMTLDRATEAFFGQGTRLTVV.